A single sample gave rise to the 26 T cell receptor beta chains below, sequenced in a study of cytomegalovirus exposure and HLA in healthy donors. 60 Vbeta and 13 Jbeta primers were used in PCR. Libraries were prepared by immunoSEQ multiplex PCR; TCRdb keeps only in-frame clonotypes and omits some of them. Of 90,000 to 150,000 clones in the sample, 70% to 85% are singletons; the top ten hold roughly 12%. Sample: PBMCs. These receptors were obtained from a woman in her forties or fifties in good health and CMV-seropositive.

The chain is built from TRBV4-2 and TRBJ2-2; 8 nucleotides match TRBD1. V dropped 5 bases and J dropped 6; count of bases not matched to a gene: 11. Germline V lookup: CDR1 LGHNA, CDR2 YNFKEQ. The CDR3 loop spans 16 amino acids. CDR3 protein: CASSRDRGEWAGELFF. DNA of the CDR3: TGTGCCAGCAGCAGAGACAGGGGAGAGTGGGCCGGGGAGCTGTTTTTT.

The sample holds one count of this clone. This chain links TRBV6-1 with TRBJ1-3; 9 bases line up with TRBD1. The germline CDR1 and CDR2 sequences are MNHNS and SASEGT. This CDR3 is 14 amino acids long. J was trimmed by 3 bases and V by 6 bases; bases with no gene match: 3. CDR3 sequence: CASRQGAGGNTIYF. CDR3 in DNA: TGTGCCAGCAGACAGGGGGCTGGTGGAAACACCATATATTTT.

V usage is TRBV30 and J usage is TRBJ2-7; 11 nucleotides align to TRBD2. The CDR3 totals 16 residues. The germline V gene has CDR1 GTSNPN and CDR2 SVGIG (reference sequence). V dropped 3 bases and J dropped 1; count of bases not matched to a gene: 8. The CDR3 loop is CAWRLILAGGSYEQYF. The DNA of the CDR3 is TGTGCCTGGAGGCTAATCCTAGCGGGAGGTTCCTACGAGCAGTACTTC.

This clone came up a few times. This chain connects TRBV10-1 to TRBJ1-2; D is uncertain. V was clipped by 2 bases and J by 0 bases, with 7 bases between them. This CDR3 contains 14 residues. Germline V gene lookup returns CDR1 WNHNN and CDR2 SYGVQD (reference sequence). The CDR3 DNA reads TGCGCCAGCAGTGAGGGCACCGCTAACTATGGCTACACCTTC. Its translation: CASSEGTANYGYTF.

This rearrangement joins TRBV18 to TRBJ1-1, with TRBD1 identical over 7 bases. The CDR3 has 16 amino acids. Germline V gene sequence: CDR1 KGHSH, CDR2 LQKENI. V dropped 0 bases and J dropped 5; count of bases not matched to a gene: 9. In nucleotides, the CDR3 is TGTGCCAGCTCACCACCCGGGGCAGGGGGAGTAACTGAAGCTTTCTTT. As protein: CASSPPGAGGVTEAFF.

The chain joins TRBV28 to TRBJ1-4; TRBD1 agrees at 7 bases. Germline-derived CDR1 and CDR2 are MDHEN and SYDVKM. J lost 1 base, V lost 7 bases, and 6 bases had no gene match. The CDR3 loop spans 15 amino acids. The CDR3 nucleotides read TGTGCCAGCACTCCCTCAGGGGGAACTAATGAAAAACTGTTTTTT. It codes for CASTPSGGTNEKLFF.

To note about this clone: The same CDR3 arises from other DNA sequences in this sample as well. The chain employs TRBV5-1 and TRBJ1-1, with D uncertain. Trimming pared 0 bases from V and 0 bases from J, leaving 6 bases between. CDR3 length: 14 amino acids. CDR1 SGHRS and CDR2 YFSETQ come from the germline V gene. The CDR3 DNA reads as TGCGCCAGCAGCTTGGACAGCCTGAACACTGAAGCTTTCTTT. Encoded protein: CASSLDSLNTEAFF.

This CDR3 reads CASSLIRGGEAFF. CDR3 nucleotide sequence: TGTGCCAGCAGCTTAATCCGGGGAGGGGAAGCTTTCTTT. This chain connects TRBV7-2 to TRBJ1-1; D uncertain. This CDR3 comprises 13 residues. From germline, CDR1 is SGHTA and CDR2 FQGNSA. The ends were cut back, 2 bases at V and 8 bases at J, with 12 bases in the middle.

The chain is built from TRBV7-2 and TRBJ2-4; D may be TRBD1 (6 bases). Germline-derived CDR1 and CDR2 are SGHTA and FQGNSA. The CDR3 sequence is 16 residues long. Deletions cut 1 base from V and 6 bases from J, with 16 bases between. DNA for the CDR3: TGTGCCAGCAGCTTAGTTCTCCAGGGGATGGGAAACATTCAGTACTTC. Encoded protein: CASSLVLQGMGNIQYF.

The rearrangement joins TRBV4-2 to TRBJ1-5; weak D call: TRBD1 (5 bases). CDR3 length: 16 residues. Germline values: CDR1 LGHNA, CDR2 YNFKEQ. V was cut by 0 bases and J by 1 base, with 10 bases left in between. The CDR3 DNA reads as TGTGCCAGCAGCCAAGATCTTGCAGGGAGCAATCAGCCCCAGCATTTT. Translation gives CASSQDLAGSNQPQHF.

The chain is built from TRBV11-2 and TRBJ2-2, with 8 bases identical to TRBD1. The CDR3 extends over 14 amino acids. J lost 8 bases, V lost 2 bases, and 4 bases had no gene match. CDR1 is SGHAT and CDR2 is FQNNGV in the germline V gene. The CDR3 nucleotides read TGTGCCAGCAGCTTAAACAGGGGGTTGGGGGAGCTGTTTTTT. Translating gives CASSLNRGLGELFF.

The chain carries TRBV6-5 and TRBJ2-1, with 7 bases lining up with TRBD2. CDR3 length equals 15 residues. V shed 5 bases, J shed 1 base, and the junction held 5 bases outside the gene matches. The germline V gene encodes CDR1 MNHEY and CDR2 SVGAGI. CDR3 sequence reads: CASSIGRPSYNEQFF. CDR3 bases: TGTGCCAGCAGTATCGGGAGGCCGTCCTACAATGAGCAGTTCTTC.

The chain recombines TRBV19 with TRBJ2-7; TRBD1 matches 9 bases. Germline CDR1 and CDR2: LNHDA and SQIVND (reference sequence). This CDR3 is 14 amino acids long. Germline trimming cut 5 bases from V and 5 bases from J; bases unmatched to any gene: 7. CDR3 amino acids: CASSPDRGSDEQYF. CDR3 bases: TGTGCCAGTAGTCCCGACAGGGGGAGTGACGAGCAGTACTTC.

The chain is built from TRBV7-8 and TRBJ1-4; D gene uncertain. V was clipped by 1 base and J by 2 bases, with 5 bases between them. The germline V gene encodes CDR1 SGHVS and CDR2 FQNEAQ. The CDR3 contains 14 residues. The CDR3 reads CASSLGPTNEKLFF. DNA of the CDR3: TGTGCCAGCAGCTTAGGTCCGACTAATGAAAAACTGTTTTTT. The variable domain in full, with the rest retrieved from reference TRBV7-8 and TRBJ1-4, is GAGVSQSPRYKVAKRGQDVALRCDPISGHVSLFWYQQALGQGPEFLTYFQNEAQLDKSGLPSDRFFAERPEGSVSTLKIQRTQQEDSAVYLCASSLGPTNEKLFFGSGTQLSVL.

This clone appeared a few times. The rearrangement joins TRBV5-4 to TRBJ2-7, with 8 bases identical to TRBD1. The CDR3 is 13 amino acids. J gave up 8 bases and V 3 bases, and 7 bases lay outside the gene matches. Looked up from germline, CDR1 is SGHNT and CDR2 is YYREEE (reference sequence). CDR3 amino acids: CASSSSDRGKQYF. Written as DNA, the CDR3 is TGTGCCAGCAGCTCCTCCGACAGGGGCAAGCAGTACTTC.

V is TRBV5-4 and J is TRBJ2-1; 11 nucleotides match TRBD2. Trimming took 4 bases from V and 6 from J; bases not matched to a gene: 6. Germline assignment: CDR1 SGHNT and CDR2 YYREEE (reference sequence). The CDR3 totals 15 residues. As DNA, the CDR3 is TGTGCCAGCAGCGTTCGACTAGCGGGGATCAATGAGCAGTTCTTC. Translated, it gives CASSVRLAGINEQFF. The whole variable domain, filled in from reference TRBV5-4 and TRBJ2-1, reads ETGVTQSPTHLIKTRGQQVTLRCSSQSGHNTVSWYQQALGQGPQFIFQYYREEENGRGNFPPRFSGLQFPNYSSELNVNALELDDSALYLCASSVRLAGINEQFFGPGTRLTVL.

The V call is TRBV7-2, the J call TRBJ2-5, with D unresolved. From germline, CDR1 is SGHTA and CDR2 FQGNSA. The CDR3 is 14 amino acids. Trimming removed 2 bases at V and 2 bases at J, with 9 bases between. The CDR3 here is CASSLWSQQETQYF. The CDR3 DNA reads TGTGCCAGCAGCTTATGGTCCCAGCAAGAGACCCAGTACTTC.

The chain carries TRBV29-1 and TRBJ1-1; D remains ambiguous. Between the trimmed V and J ends, which lost 3 bases and 5 bases, there was a span of 22 bases. This CDR3 region has 16 residues. Germline lookup yields CDR1 SQVTM and CDR2 ANQGSEA. In nucleotides, the CDR3 is TGCAGCGTTGAGATTCTCGGGGAAATGTTTGGTACTGAAGCTTTCTTT. Protein: CSVEILGEMFGTEAFF.

In DNA form, the CDR3 reads TGTGCCAGCACCTCCGGAGAAACCACAGATACGCAGTATTTT. It is translated as CASTSGETTDTQYF. This chain connects TRBV6-6 to TRBJ2-3, with no clear D. The CDR3 consists of 14 residues. V was trimmed by 7 bases and J by 2 bases, leaving 13 bases between them. The germline V gene encodes CDR1 MNHNY and CDR2 SVGAGI (reference sequence).

This chain connects TRBV7-2 to TRBJ1-2; TRBD1 agrees at 8 bases. The CDR3 spans 13 residues. Trimming at V came to 3 bases and at J to 8 bases, leaving 5 bases not matched to a gene. CDR1 is SGHTA, CDR2 FQGNSA, per germline. The CDR3 nucleotides read TGTGCCAGCAGCTTTCAGGGGGCTCGGGGCTACACCTTC. This encodes CASSFQGARGYTF.

This clone has more than one count but fewer than ten. The chain employs TRBV6-1 and TRBJ1-1; 9 nucleotides match TRBD1. V was clipped by 6 bases and J by 1 base; unmatched bases: 6. The CDR3 length is 15 residues. CDR1 is MNHNS and CDR2 is SASEGT in the germline V gene. The CDR3 loop reads CASSPQGAWNTEAFF. The CDR3 DNA reads TGTGCCAGCAGCCCACAGGGGGCATGGAACACTGAAGCTTTCTTT.

Only one count was recorded for this clone. This rearrangement joins TRBV4-3 to TRBJ2-1; TRBD2 agrees at 8 bases. Per germline, CDR1 LGHNA and CDR2 YSLEER. Trimming removed 1 base from V and 6 bases from J; junction bases left unmatched: 11. The CDR3 sequence is 17 residues long. The CDR3 here is CASSQGLAIGGGNEQFF. DNA for the CDR3: TGCGCCAGCAGCCAAGGACTAGCGATCGGAGGTGGCAATGAGCAGTTCTTC.

The V call is TRBV30, the J call TRBJ1-1; 8 nucleotides agree with TRBD1. CDR3 size: 15 residues. Germline V lookup: CDR1 GTSNPN, CDR2 SVGIG (reference sequence). The junction had 8 bases not matched to a gene; V was cut back by 2 bases and J by 3 bases. Here the CDR3 reads CAWSPQTGVYTEAFF. DNA of the CDR3: TGTGCCTGGAGTCCTCAGACAGGGGTTTACACTGAAGCTTTCTTT.

The CDR3 sequence is CASTMGQWNTEAFF. CDR3 coding DNA: TGTGCCAGTACCATGGGACAGTGGAACACTGAAGCTTTCTTT. V usage is TRBV19 and J usage is TRBJ1-1; 7 bases are a match to TRBD1. Germline values: CDR1 LNHDA, CDR2 SQIVND (reference sequence). Trimming at V came to 7 bases and at J to 1 base, leaving 6 bases not matched to a gene. The CDR3 spans 14 residues.

This clone was detected a few times. V gene TRBV9 combines with J gene TRBJ2-1; 12 nucleotides agree with TRBD2. The V gene's germline CDR1 is SGDLS and CDR2 YYNGEE. V lost 3 bases and J lost 7; bases outside the gene matches: 5. The CDR3 is 15 residues long. CDR3 amino acids: CASSASGRAGNEQFF. Here the CDR3 DNA reads TGTGCCAGCAGCGCTAGCGGGAGGGCCGGTAATGAGCAGTTCTTC.

This clone came up once. The DNA for the CDR3 is TGTGCCTGGAGCCAGACAGGATATCCCAATCAGCCCCAGCATTTT. This gives the protein CAWSQTGYPNQPQHF. This chain joins TRBV30 and TRBJ1-5, with TRBD1 as a possible D gene (6 bases). The CDR3 length is 15 residues. V gave up 3 bases and J gave up 3 bases, with 15 bases separating them. The germline gives CDR1 GTSNPN, CDR2 SVGIG (reference sequence).